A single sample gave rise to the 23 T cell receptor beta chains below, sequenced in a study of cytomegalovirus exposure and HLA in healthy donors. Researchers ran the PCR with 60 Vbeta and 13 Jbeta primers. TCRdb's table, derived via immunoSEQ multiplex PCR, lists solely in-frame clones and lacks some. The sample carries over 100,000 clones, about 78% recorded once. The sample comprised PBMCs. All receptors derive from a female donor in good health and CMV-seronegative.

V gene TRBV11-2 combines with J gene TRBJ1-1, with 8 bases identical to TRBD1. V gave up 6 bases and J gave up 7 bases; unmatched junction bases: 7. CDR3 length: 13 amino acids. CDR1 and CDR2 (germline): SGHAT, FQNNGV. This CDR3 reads CASSRDRMYEAFF. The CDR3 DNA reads TGTGCCAGCAGTAGGGACAGGATGTATGAAGCTTTCTTT.

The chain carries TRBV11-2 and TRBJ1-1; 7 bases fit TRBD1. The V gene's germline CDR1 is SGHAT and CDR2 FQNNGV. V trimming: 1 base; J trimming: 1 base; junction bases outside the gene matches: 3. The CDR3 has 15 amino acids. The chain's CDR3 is CASSLGGQTNTEAFF. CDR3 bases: TGTGCCAGCAGCTTAGGGGGACAGACGAACACTGAAGCTTTCTTT.

CDR3: CAGPPEGTNTGELFF. The CDR3 DNA reads TGTGCCGGCCCTCCGGAGGGAACAAACACCGGGGAGCTGTTTTTT. This chain uses TRBV7-2 with TRBJ2-2, with D possibly TRBD2 on 6 matching bases. Germline V gene lookup returns CDR1 SGHTA and CDR2 FQGNSA. The CDR3 is made up of 15 amino acids. The V gene lost 11 bases and the J gene lost 2 bases, with 18 bases spanning the gap.

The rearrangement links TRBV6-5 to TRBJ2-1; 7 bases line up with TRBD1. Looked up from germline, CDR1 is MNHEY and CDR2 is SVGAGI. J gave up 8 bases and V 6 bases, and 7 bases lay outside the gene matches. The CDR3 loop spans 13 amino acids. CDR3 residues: CASRTGTLDEQFF. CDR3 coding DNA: TGTGCCAGCAGGACAGGGACCTTAGATGAGCAGTTCTTC.

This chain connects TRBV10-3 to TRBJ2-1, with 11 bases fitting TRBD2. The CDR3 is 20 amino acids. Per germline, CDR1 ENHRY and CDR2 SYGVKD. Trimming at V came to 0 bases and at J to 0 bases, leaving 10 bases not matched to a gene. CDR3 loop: CAISESGSGREGRSYNEQFF. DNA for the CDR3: TGTGCCATCAGTGAGTCCGGTAGCGGGAGGGAAGGGCGCTCCTACAATGAGCAGTTCTTC.

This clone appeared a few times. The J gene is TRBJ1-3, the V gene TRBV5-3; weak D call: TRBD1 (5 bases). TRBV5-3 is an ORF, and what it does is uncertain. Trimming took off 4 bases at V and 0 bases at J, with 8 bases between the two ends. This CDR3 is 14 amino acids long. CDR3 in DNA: TGTGCCAGAAGCAAGGGGTCCTCTGGAAACACCATATATTTT. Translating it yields CARSKGSSGNTIYF.

The DNA of the CDR3 is TGTGCCAGCAGCCTAACTAGCGGGAGCTACAATGAGCAGTTCTTC. It is translated as CASSLTSGSYNEQFF. The chain uses TRBV27 and TRBJ2-1; 11 nucleotides line up with TRBD2. V was clipped by 6 bases and J by 3 bases; unmatched bases: 4. The CDR3 covers 15 residues. Germline CDR1 reads MNHEY; CDR2 reads SMNVEV (reference sequence).

The CDR3 region has the DNA TGTGCCAGCAGTCACAGGGACCGGGGTGAGCAGTTCTTC. Residues: CASSHRDRGEQFF. The V call is TRBV6-5, the J call TRBJ2-1; D is possibly TRBD1 (6 bases). Germline-derived CDR1 and CDR2 are MNHEY and SVGAGI. The CDR3 covers 13 residues. The ends were cut back, 5 bases at V and 9 bases at J, with 14 bases in the middle.

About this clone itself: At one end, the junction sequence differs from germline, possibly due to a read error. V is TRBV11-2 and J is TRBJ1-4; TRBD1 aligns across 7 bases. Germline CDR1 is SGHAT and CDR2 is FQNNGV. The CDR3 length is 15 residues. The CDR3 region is CASSLDRDGNEKLFF. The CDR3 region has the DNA TGTGCCAGCAGCCTAGACAGGGATGGGAATGAAAAACTGTTTTTT.

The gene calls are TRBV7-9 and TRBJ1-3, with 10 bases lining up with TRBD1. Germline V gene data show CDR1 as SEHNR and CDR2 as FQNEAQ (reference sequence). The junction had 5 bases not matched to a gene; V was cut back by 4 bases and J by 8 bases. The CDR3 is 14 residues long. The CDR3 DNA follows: TGTGCCAGCAGCTCCCGGACAGGGGGGTACACCATATATTTT. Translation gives CASSSRTGGYTIYF.

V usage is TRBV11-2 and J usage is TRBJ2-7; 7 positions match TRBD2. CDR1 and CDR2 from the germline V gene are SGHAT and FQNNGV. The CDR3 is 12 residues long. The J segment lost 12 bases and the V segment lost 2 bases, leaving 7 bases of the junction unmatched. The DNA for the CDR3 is TGTGCCAGCAGCTTACGGGGGGTAAATCTGTACTTC. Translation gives CASSLRGVNLYF.

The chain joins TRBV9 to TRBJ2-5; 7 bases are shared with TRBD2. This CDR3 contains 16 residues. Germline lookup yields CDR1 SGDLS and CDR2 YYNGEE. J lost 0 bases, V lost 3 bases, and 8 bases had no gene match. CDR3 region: CASSGPSGTYQETQYF. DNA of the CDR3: TGTGCCAGCAGCGGGCCTAGCGGAACGTACCAAGAGACCCAGTACTTC.

The CDR3 DNA is TGTGCCAGCAGCTTAGGGACTAGCGGTGGAAACGAGCAGTACTTC. This encodes CASSLGTSGGNEQYF. The genes are TRBV7-8 and TRBJ2-7, with 10 bases that match TRBD2. V shed 1 base, J shed 5 bases, and the junction held 5 bases outside the gene matches. The CDR3 is 15 residues long. CDR1 is SGHVS, CDR2 FQNEAQ, per germline.

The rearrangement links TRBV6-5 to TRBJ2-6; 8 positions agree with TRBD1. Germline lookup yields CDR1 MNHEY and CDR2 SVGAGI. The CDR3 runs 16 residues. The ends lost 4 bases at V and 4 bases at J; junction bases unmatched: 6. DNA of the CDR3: TGTGCCAGCAGTTTGAAACAGGGGGTAGGGGCCAACGTCCTGACTTTC. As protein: CASSLKQGVGANVLTF.

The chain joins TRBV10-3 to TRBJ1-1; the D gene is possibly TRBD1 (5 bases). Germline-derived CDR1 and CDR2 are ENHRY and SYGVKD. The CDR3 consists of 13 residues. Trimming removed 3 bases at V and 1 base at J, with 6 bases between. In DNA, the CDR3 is TGTGCCATCAGTGACAGGGCGAACACTGAAGCTTTCTTT. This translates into CAISDRANTEAFF.

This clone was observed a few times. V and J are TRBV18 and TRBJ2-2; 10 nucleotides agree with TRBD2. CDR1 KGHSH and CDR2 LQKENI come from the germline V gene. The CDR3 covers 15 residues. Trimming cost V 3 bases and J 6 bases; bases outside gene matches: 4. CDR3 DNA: TGTGCCAGCTCACCGGGACTAGCGAGGGCCGGGGAGCTGTTTTTT. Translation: CASSPGLARAGELFF.

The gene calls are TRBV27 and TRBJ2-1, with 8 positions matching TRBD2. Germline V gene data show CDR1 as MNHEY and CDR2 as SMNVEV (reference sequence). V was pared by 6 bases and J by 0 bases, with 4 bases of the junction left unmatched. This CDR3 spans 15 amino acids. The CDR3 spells CASSQAGVSYNEQFF. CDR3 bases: TGTGCCAGCAGCCAAGCGGGAGTCTCCTACAATGAGCAGTTCTTC.

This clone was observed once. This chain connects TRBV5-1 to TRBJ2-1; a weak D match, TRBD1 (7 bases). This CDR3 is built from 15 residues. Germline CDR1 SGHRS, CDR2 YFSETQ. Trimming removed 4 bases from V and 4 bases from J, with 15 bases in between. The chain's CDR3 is CASSPRAGGYNEQFF. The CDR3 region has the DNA TGCGCCAGCAGCCCGCGGGCAGGGGGGTACAATGAGCAGTTCTTC.

CDR3 nucleotides: TGTGCCAGCAGCCCACGACAGGACTCCCAAGAGACCCAGTACTTC. Protein product: CASSPRQDSQETQYF. The gene calls are TRBV5-4 and TRBJ2-5, with D tentatively TRBD1 (6 bases). The germline gives CDR1 SGHNT, CDR2 YYREEE (reference sequence). This CDR3 spans 15 amino acids. The ends were cut back, 4 bases at V and 1 base at J, with 14 bases in the middle.

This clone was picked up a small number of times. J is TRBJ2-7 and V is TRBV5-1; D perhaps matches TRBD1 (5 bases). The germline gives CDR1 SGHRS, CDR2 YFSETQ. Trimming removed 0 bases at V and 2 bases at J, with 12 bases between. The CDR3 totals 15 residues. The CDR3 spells CASSLDPARAYEQYF. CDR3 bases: TGCGCCAGCAGCTTGGATCCCGCCAGGGCCTACGAGCAGTACTTC.

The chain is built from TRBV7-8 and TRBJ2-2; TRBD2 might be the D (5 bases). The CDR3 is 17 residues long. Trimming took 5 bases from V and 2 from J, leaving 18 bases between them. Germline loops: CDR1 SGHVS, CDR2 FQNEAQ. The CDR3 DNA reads TGTGCCAGCAGCCCGCTCCCGGACGGGATTAACACCGGGGAGCTGTTTTTT. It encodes CASSPLPDGINTGELFF.

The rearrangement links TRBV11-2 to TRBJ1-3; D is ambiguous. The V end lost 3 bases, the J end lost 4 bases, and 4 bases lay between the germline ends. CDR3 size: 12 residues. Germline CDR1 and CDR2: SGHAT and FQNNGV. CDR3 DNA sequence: TGTGCCAGCAGCTTTTCGGGAAACACCATATATTTT. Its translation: CASSFSGNTIYF.

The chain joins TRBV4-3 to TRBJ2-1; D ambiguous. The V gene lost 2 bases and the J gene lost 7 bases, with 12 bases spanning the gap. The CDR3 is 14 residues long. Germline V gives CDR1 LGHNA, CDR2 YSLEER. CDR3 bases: TGCGCCAGCAGCCAACAACTATTTAGGAATGAGCAGTTCTTC. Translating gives CASSQQLFRNEQFF.